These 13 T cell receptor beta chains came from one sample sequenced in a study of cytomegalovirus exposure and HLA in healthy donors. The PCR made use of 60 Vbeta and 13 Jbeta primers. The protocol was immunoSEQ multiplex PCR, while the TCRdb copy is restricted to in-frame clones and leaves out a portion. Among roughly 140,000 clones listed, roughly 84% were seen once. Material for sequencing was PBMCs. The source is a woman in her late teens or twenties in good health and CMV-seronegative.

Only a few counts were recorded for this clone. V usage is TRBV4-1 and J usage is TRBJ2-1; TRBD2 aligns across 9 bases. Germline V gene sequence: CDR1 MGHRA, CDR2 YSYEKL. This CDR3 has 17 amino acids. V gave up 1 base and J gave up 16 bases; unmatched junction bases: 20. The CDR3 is CASSQANLGAGGQPRFF. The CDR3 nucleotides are TGCGCCAGCAGCCAAGCCAACCTCGGGGCGGGGGGGCAGCCGCGATTCTTC.

The CDR3 coding sequence is TGTGCCAGCATTCCCGGGACTAGCTCTTACGAGCAGTACTTC. Amino acids: CASIPGTSSYEQYF. The chain links TRBV28 to TRBJ2-7, with 9 bases identical to TRBD2. Germline CDR1 MDHEN, CDR2 SYDVKM. V lost 7 bases and J lost 4; bases outside the gene matches: 8. This CDR3 region has 14 residues.

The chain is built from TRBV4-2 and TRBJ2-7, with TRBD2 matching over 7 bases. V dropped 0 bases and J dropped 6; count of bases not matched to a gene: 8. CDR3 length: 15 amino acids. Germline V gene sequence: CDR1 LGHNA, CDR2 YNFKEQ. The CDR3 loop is CASSQDSSGRAEQYF. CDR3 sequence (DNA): TGTGCCAGCAGCCAAGATTCGTCAGGGAGGGCCGAGCAGTACTTC.

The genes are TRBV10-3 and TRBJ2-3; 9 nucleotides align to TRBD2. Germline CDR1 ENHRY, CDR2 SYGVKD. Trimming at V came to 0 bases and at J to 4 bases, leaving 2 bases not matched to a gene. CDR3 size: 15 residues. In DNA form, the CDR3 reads TGTGCCATCAGTGAGTCTTCTAGCGGGGCAGATACGCAGTATTTT. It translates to CAISESSSGADTQYF.

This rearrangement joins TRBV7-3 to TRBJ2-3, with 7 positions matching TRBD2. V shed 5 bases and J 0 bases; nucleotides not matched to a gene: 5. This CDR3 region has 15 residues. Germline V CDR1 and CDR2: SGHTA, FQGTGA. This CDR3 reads CASSDGLGSTDTQYF. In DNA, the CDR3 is TGTGCCAGCAGCGATGGACTAGGCAGCACAGATACGCAGTATTTT.

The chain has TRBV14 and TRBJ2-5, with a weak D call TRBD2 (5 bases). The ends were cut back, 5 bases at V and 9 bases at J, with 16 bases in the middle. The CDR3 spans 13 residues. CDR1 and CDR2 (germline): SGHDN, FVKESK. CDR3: CASSSGLFEAQYF. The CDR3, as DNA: TGTGCCAGCAGCTCAGGACTTTTCGAGGCCCAGTACTTC. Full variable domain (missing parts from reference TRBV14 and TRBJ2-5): EAGVTQFPSHSVIEKGQTVTLRCDPISGHDNLYWYRRVMGKEIKFLLHFVKESKQDESGMPNNRFLAERTGGTYSTLKVQPAELEDSGVYFCASSSGLFEAQYFGPGTRLLVL.

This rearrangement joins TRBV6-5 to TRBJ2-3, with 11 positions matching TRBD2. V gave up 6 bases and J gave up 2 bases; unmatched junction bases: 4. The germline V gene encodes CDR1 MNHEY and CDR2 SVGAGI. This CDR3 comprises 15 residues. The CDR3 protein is CASSPSGRNTDTQYF. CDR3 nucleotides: TGTGCCAGCAGCCCTAGCGGGAGGAACACAGATACGCAGTATTTT.

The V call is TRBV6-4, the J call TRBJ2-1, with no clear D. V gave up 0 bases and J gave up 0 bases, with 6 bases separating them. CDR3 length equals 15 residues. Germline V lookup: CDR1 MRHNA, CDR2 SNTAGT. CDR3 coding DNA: TGTGCCAGCAGTGACTCCCCTACCTCCTACAATGAGCAGTTCTTC. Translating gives CASSDSPTSYNEQFF.

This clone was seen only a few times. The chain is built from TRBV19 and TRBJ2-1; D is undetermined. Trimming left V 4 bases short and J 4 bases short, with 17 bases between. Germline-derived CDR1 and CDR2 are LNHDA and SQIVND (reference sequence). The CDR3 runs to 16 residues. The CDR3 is CASSNPDTGQYNEQFF. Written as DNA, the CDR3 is TGTGCCAGTAGTAACCCCGACACCGGCCAGTACAATGAGCAGTTCTTC.

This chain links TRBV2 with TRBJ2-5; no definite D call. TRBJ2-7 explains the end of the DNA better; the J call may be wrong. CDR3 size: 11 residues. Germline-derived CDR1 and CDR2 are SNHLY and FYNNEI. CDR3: CASRYSYEQYF. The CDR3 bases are TGTGCCAGCCGGTACTCCTACGAGCAGTACTTC.

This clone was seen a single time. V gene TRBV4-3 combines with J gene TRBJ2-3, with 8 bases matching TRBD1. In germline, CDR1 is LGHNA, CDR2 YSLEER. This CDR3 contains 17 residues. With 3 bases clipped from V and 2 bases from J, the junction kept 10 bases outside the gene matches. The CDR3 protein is CASSQSDRAPHTDTQYF. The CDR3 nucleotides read TGCGCCAGCAGCCAGTCGGACAGGGCTCCCCACACAGATACGCAGTATTTT.

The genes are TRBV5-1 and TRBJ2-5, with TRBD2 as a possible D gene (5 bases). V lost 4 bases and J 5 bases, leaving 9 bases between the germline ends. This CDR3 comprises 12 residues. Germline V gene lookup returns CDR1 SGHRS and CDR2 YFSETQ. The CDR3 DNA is TGCGCCAGCAGCCGTCGGGATGAGACCCAGTACTTC. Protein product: CASSRRDETQYF.

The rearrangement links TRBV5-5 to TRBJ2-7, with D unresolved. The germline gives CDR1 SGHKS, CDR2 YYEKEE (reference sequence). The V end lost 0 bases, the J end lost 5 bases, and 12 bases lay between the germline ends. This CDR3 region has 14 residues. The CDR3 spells CASSLVRVRDEQYF. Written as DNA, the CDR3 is TGTGCCAGCAGCTTGGTCCGGGTACGCGACGAGCAGTACTTC. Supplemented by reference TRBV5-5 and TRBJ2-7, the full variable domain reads DAGVTQSPTHLIKTRGQQVTLRCSPISGHKSVSWYQQVLGQGPQFIFQYYEKEERGRGNFPDRFSARQFPNYSSELNVNALLLGDSALYLCASSLVRVRDEQYFGPGTRLTVT.